A single T cell receptor (beta chain) is shown here with its context. The target antigen is unknown. These data originate in a study of T cell responses to AZD1222 COVID-19 vaccine. Study information: Some second doses came at about 4 weeks and others at about 12 weeks; these were pooled. The study's findings and limits: Of the AZD1222 recipients, only five to seven were seropositive at baseline. CD4 TCRs covered the whole spike, strongest at regions 160-218 and 743-854. Donors, mostly white British, included more females; clonal diversity was possibly underestimated.

With 5 bases clipped from V and 8 bases from J, the junction kept 7 bases outside the gene matches. The germline CDR1 and CDR2 sequences are SGHTA and FQGTGA. The CDR3 has 15 residues. TCRdb's table, derived via immunoSEQ multiplex PCR, lists solely in-frame clones and lacks some. Here the sample spans around 130,000 clones, more than 80% being singletons. This specimen was peripheral blood, taken on day 0 of AZD1222 vaccination. V is TRBV7-3 and J is TRBJ2-1; TRBD2 matches at 12 bases. The sequence came from an adult in good health. The DNA of the CDR3 is TGTGCCAGCAGCCCCGGGACTAGCGGGTCGGATGAGCAGTTCTTC. Its translation: CASSPGTSGSDEQFF.